One and the same sample provided the 19 T cell receptor beta chains below, sequenced in a study of beta chain features in type 1 diabetes. Study conclusions and caveats: There was a moderate but significant shortening of TCRB CDR3s in all four CD4+ subsets of Type 1 diabetes patients.

What was sequenced were expressed TCRB transcripts, since all of the isolated RNA had been reverse transcribed. The repertoire was sequenced with immunoSEQ multiplex PCR; TCRdb's copy has only in-frame clones and lacks some. The data show 230,000 or so clones, roughly 17% seen once. For these TCRs, the target antigens are not known. The sequencing input was naive CD4+ T cells from blood. The receptor set was obtained from a man aged 25 to 45 with type 1 diabetes.

This clone was counted a few times. This chain links TRBV10-3 with TRBJ2-7; no clear D gene. The length of the CDR3 is 13 residues. With 4 bases removed from V and 2 bases from J, the gap between germline ends came to 9 bases. The germline gives CDR1 ENHRY, CDR2 SYGVKD. CDR3 DNA sequence: TGTGCCATCAGTGGGGTTGAAACCTACGAGCAGTACTTC. Amino acid sequence: CAISGVETYEQYF.

This clone was detected a few times. This chain uses TRBV20-1 with TRBJ2-7; D is unclear. The CDR3 consists of 11 residues. V lost 3 bases, J lost 6 bases, and 9 bases lay in between. In germline, CDR1 is DFQATT, CDR2 SNEGSKA (reference sequence). CDR3: CSASGAREQYF. CDR3 nucleotides: TGCAGTGCTAGCGGAGCCCGCGAGCAGTACTTC.

This clone was observed a handful of times. This chain links TRBV7-9 with TRBJ2-1, with a weak D call TRBD2 (5 bases). The ends were cut back, 5 bases at V and 5 bases at J, with 13 bases in the middle. This CDR3 region has 14 residues. CDR1 SEHNR and CDR2 FQNEAQ come from the germline V gene (reference sequence). The CDR3 loop is CASSTRGRNNEQFF. CDR3 nucleotide sequence: TGTGCCAGCAGCACTCGAGGGCGAAACAATGAGCAGTTCTTC.

This clone showed up just a few times. CDR3 protein: CASREISVNEQFF. CDR3 coding DNA: TGTGCCAGCCGGGAGATCTCAGTAAATGAGCAGTTCTTC. This chain uses TRBV2 with TRBJ2-1; D possibly corresponds to TRBD2 (6 bases). Germline CDR1 is SNHLY and CDR2 is FYNNEI. V gave up 8 bases and J gave up 7 bases, with 15 bases separating them. The CDR3 contains 13 residues.

This clone was picked up a small number of times. V and J are TRBV29-1 and TRBJ2-4; 7 positions match TRBD2. This CDR3 spans 14 amino acids. V dropped 6 bases and J dropped 0; count of bases not matched to a gene: 5. CDR1 is SQVTM and CDR2 is ANQGSEA in the germline V gene. The CDR3 DNA follows: TGCAGCGTCCGGGGACTACTAGCCAAAAACATTCAGTACTTC. Residues: CSVRGLLAKNIQYF.

This clone has just a few counts. The same CDR3 is also encoded by other DNA sequences in this sample. V gene TRBV28 combines with J gene TRBJ2-7; either TRBD1 or TRBD2 may fit D (5 bases each). Germline CDR1 and CDR2: MDHEN and SYDVKM. The CDR3 sequence is 12 residues long. Between the trimmed V and J ends, which lost 3 bases and 3 bases, there was a span of 6 bases. Here the CDR3 DNA reads TGTGCCAGCAGTTTGAGGGGCTACGAGCAGTACTTC. It translates to CASSLRGYEQYF. Looking up the rest from reference TRBV28 and TRBJ2-7 gives the full variable domain: DVKVTQSSRYLVKRTGEKVFLECVQDMDHENMFWYRQDPGLGLRLIYFSYDVKMKEKGDIPEGYSVSREKKERFSLILESASTNQTSMYLCASSLRGYEQYFGPGTRLTVT.

This clone was seen only a few times. The genes are TRBV30 and TRBJ2-3; D could derive from TRBD1 or TRBD2 (5 bases each). Germline CDR1 and CDR2: GTSNPN and SVGIG (reference sequence). There are 12 residues in the CDR3. The germline V and J ends were trimmed by 0 bases and 15 bases, with 16 bases remaining between them. For the CDR3, the DNA is TGTGCCTGGAGTGTTCCGGGGACCTCCAGATATTTT. Its protein is CAWSVPGTSRYF. Using reference TRBV30 and TRBJ2-3 for the parts outside the CDR3, the full variable domain is SQTIHQWPATLVQPVGSPLSLECTVEGTSNPNLYWYRQAAGRGLQLLFYSVGIGQISSEVPQNLSASRPQDRQFILSSKKLLLSDSGFYLCAWSVPGTSRYFGPGTRLTVL.

This clone turned up a few times. The rearrangement uses TRBV2 and TRBJ1-1; 7 bases match TRBD1. Germline-derived CDR1 and CDR2 are SNHLY and FYNNEI. V trimming: 5 bases; J trimming: 3 bases; junction bases outside the gene matches: 6. The CDR3 sequence is 14 residues long. The CDR3 coding sequence is TGTGCCAGCAGTAGAAGACAGGGTGACACTGAAGCTTTCTTT. Its protein product is CASSRRQGDTEAFF.

This clone was counted between two and nine times. V and J are TRBV7-2 and TRBJ2-3; a weak D match, TRBD2 (5 bases). V was shortened by 5 bases and J by 6 bases, with 18 bases between the two germline ends. Germline lookup yields CDR1 SGHTA and CDR2 FQGNSA. This CDR3 has 15 amino acids. The CDR3 region is CASSRSGLPHDTQYF. The CDR3 DNA follows: TGTGCCAGCAGCCGGTCGGGATTGCCCCACGATACGCAGTATTTT.

This sequence joins TRBV7-8 and TRBJ2-5; no reliable D call. CDR1 and CDR2 from the germline V gene are SGHVS and FQNEAQ. The length of the CDR3 is 12 residues. V was trimmed by 3 bases and J by 4 bases, leaving 6 bases between them. The CDR3 DNA is TGTGCCAGCAGCTTTGGAAGAGAGACCCAGTACTTC. Translation gives CASSFGRETQYF. The variable domain in full, completed from reference TRBV7-8 and TRBJ2-5, reads GAGVSQSPRYKVAKRGQDVALRCDPISGHVSLFWYQQALGQGPEFLTYFQNEAQLDKSGLPSDRFFAERPEGSVSTLKIQRTQQEDSAVYLCASSFGRETQYFGPGTRLLVL.

This clone has more than one count but fewer than ten. The genes are TRBV29-1 and TRBJ1-1, with D possibly TRBD1 on 5 matching bases. CDR3 length: 15 residues. Germline CDR1 SQVTM, CDR2 ANQGSEA. Trimming took 7 bases from V and 0 from J, leaving 18 bases between them. This chain's CDR3 is CSARTLISMNTEAFF. CDR3 in DNA: TGCAGCGCGAGGACACTGATAAGTATGAACACTGAAGCTTTCTTT.

The chain uses TRBV30 and TRBJ1-5; 7 nucleotides agree with TRBD1. With V trimmed by 0 bases and J by 6 bases, 8 bases remained unmatched. Germline CDR1 and CDR2: GTSNPN and SVGIG (reference sequence). This CDR3 region has 15 residues. This CDR3 is CAWSVSLSGGQPQHF. DNA for the CDR3: TGTGCCTGGAGTGTATCCCTCTCAGGGGGTCAGCCCCAGCATTTT.

The CDR3 DNA follows: TGTGCCAGCTCCTCCGGGTCTAACTACGAGCAGTACTTC. This translates into CASSSGSNYEQYF. This rearrangement joins TRBV18 to TRBJ2-7; D is uncertain. The CDR3 totals 13 residues. The germline V gene encodes CDR1 KGHSH and CDR2 LQKENI. V was clipped by 6 bases and J by 3 bases, with 12 bases between them.

In the case of this clone: One base away lies a much larger clone, so this may be a sequencing read error. Other DNA sequences in this sample translate to the same CDR3. The chain couples TRBV5-4 to TRBJ2-3; D remains ambiguous. The V gene's germline CDR1 is SGHNT and CDR2 YYREEE (reference sequence). This CDR3 comprises 12 residues. The ends were cut back, 3 bases at V and 0 bases at J, with 2 bases in the middle. The CDR3 spells CASSSSTDTQYF. Written as DNA, the CDR3 is TGTGCCAGCAGCTCTAGCACAGATACGCAGTATTTT.

This chain connects TRBV7-9 to TRBJ2-5, with TRBD2 identical over 8 bases. V shed 1 base, J shed 0 bases, and the junction held 1 base outside the gene matches. This CDR3 has 15 residues. Germline CDR1 SEHNR, CDR2 FQNEAQ (reference sequence). The CDR3, as DNA: TGTGCCAGCAGCTTAGGAGCGGGAGACCAAGAGACCCAGTACTTC. Its translation is CASSLGAGDQETQYF.

This chain uses TRBV7-2 with TRBJ2-5; D is perhaps TRBD2 (5 bases). The CDR3 runs 13 residues. Germline V gene lookup returns CDR1 SGHTA and CDR2 FQGNSA. Trimming took off 5 bases at V and 2 bases at J, with 9 bases between the two ends. CDR3 protein: CASSPGLQETQYF. The CDR3 DNA sequence: TGTGCCAGCAGCCCCGGACTGCAAGAGACCCAGTACTTC.

The V call is TRBV5-1, the J call TRBJ2-1, with 10 bases identical to TRBD2. This CDR3 has 15 amino acids. Germline assignment: CDR1 SGHRS and CDR2 YFSETQ. J lost 3 bases, V lost 5 bases, and 5 bases had no gene match. CDR3 coding DNA: TGCGCCAGCAGATTCTTAGCGGGAGGCTACAATGAGCAGTTCTTC. This sequence encodes CASRFLAGGYNEQFF.

The genes are TRBV29-1 and TRBJ2-3; 9 bases map to TRBD1. V shed 5 bases, J shed 2 bases, and the junction held 8 bases outside the gene matches. Per germline, CDR1 SQVTM and CDR2 ANQGSEA. This CDR3 is built from 15 residues. DNA for the CDR3: TGCAGCGTTCAATCGAGGACAGGGGCCACAGATACGCAGTATTTT. As protein: CSVQSRTGATDTQYF.

This clone showed up just a few times. The V call is TRBV29-1, the J call TRBJ1-5; D possibly corresponds to TRBD1 (5 bases). There are 11 residues in the CDR3. Germline-derived CDR1 and CDR2 are SQVTM and ANQGSEA. The V end lost 7 bases, the J end lost 2 bases, and 6 bases lay between the germline ends. The CDR3 coding sequence is TGCAGCGCCAGGGGCAATCAGCCCCAGCATTTT. Translation gives CSARGNQPQHF.